This record covers a single T cell receptor (beta chain). The data are from a study of cytotoxic CD8 clonotypes in ibrutinib-treated CLL. Study overall: Patient counts were 11 relapsed/refractory, roughly 15 treatment-naive and 17 to 18 IGHV unmutated. Complete response was seen in 2 patients and partial in approximately 25; about twelve progressed and around 14 stayed remitted after a median around 68 months.

Only in-frame clones appear in the TCRdb table, and some are missing; sequencing was by immunoSEQ multiplex PCR. This table has some 150,000 clones, more than 75% appearing once. V lost 1 base to trimming and J lost 5 bases, with 18 bases between them. The germline V gene has CDR1 SGHRS and CDR2 YFSETQ. The CDR3 is 16 amino acids. The sequence was collected from a human donor with chronic lymphocytic leukemia. This chain links TRBV5-1 with TRBJ2-5, with a possible D match to TRBD2 (5 bases). Here the sequenced sample was PBMCs, taken after 24 months of ibrutinib treatment. The CDR3 coding sequence is TGCGCCAGCAGCTTGCGCCCAGCGGTGGGGTTGGAGACCCAGTACTTC. It codes for CASSLRPAVGLETQYF.